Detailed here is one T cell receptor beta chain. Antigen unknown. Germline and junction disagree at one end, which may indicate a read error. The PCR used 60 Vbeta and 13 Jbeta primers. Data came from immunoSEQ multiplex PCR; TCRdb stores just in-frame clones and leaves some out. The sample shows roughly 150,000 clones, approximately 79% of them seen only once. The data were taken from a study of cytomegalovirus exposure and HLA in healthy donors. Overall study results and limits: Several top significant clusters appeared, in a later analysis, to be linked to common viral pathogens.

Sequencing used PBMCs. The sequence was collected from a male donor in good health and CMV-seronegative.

CDR3 protein: CAISKGQGNGELFF. CDR3 coding DNA: TGTGCCATCAGCAAGGGACAGGGTAACGGGGAGCTGTTTTTT. J is TRBJ2-2 and V is TRBV7-2, with 9 bases lining up with TRBD1. Germline CDR1 reads SGHTA; CDR2 reads FQGNSA. The CDR3 consists of 14 residues.